This paragraph covers one T cell receptor (beta chain) sequence. This clonotype was counted ten times or more. What this receptor recognizes is not known. The record has no base qualities; no much larger clone is one base away. The treatment or condition label corresponds to: in vitro stimulation with specific CMV peptide epitopes to enrich CMV-specific T cells. TCRdb names Illumina HiSeq 1500 as the instrument used. TCRdb reran the public reads through fastp at Q25 and MiXCR, keeping productive beta chains. CDR3 protein duplicates are merged, each entry listing the most common genes and DNA. The sample contains 140,000 to 150,000 distinct CDR3 sequences, 30% to 40% of them found a single time. The ten top clones hold roughly half of the sample. These data are taken from a study of T cell repertoires in cytomegalovirus infection (dated by TCRdb to between 2018 and 2020). As for the study more broadly: Recently identified HLA-C-restricted CMV epitopes, whose presentation resists viral immunomodulation, were targeted by peptide stimulations together with well-studied HLA-B-restricted epitopes. The HLA type of each donor mattered for the analysis, because public TCR beta signatures pointed to carriage of CMV infection along with the matching HLA type. General findings and caveats noted by the study authors: The ex vivo response was dominated by HLA-C-restricted CMV-specific TCR beta clonotypes, and the single most frequent clonotype in two of eight donors was supplied by these HLA-C-restricted clonotypes. Carriers of CMV infection plus the relevant HLA type were discriminated by the cumulative frequency of public TCR beta family members in the study cohort and in an independent roughly 400-donor cohort.

V loses 4 bases of germline sequence and J loses 3 bases, and the interval between the two ends is 6 bases. Including cysteine and phenylalanine, the CDR3 has 12 amino acids. The sequence is cut down to CDR3 DNA, 36 bases in frame from base 1. From a lookup of the germline V gene (reference sequence), CDR1 and CDR2 are SEHNR and FQNEAQ. This TCR was sampled from a human donor in good health (CMV status not recorded). Some clones in this sample may be carry-over from other donors' samples. This specimen consisted of CD8+ T cells from cultured PBMCs, obtained from culture after CMV antigen stimulation. The chain is encoded by TRBV7-9 joined to TRBJ1-1; the D gene remains uncertain. Here is the DNA: TGTGCCAGCAGCTCCCTGTACACTGAAGCTTTCTTT. This gives the protein CASSSLYTEAFF.